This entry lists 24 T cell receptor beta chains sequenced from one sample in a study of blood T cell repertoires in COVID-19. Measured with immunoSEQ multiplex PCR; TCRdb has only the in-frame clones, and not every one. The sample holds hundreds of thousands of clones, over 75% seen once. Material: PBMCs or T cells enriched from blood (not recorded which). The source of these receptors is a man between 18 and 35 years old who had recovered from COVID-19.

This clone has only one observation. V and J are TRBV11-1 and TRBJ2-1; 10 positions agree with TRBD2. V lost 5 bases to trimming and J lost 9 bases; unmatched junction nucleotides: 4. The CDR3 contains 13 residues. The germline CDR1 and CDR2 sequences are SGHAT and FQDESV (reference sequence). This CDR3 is CASSTSGIAEQFF. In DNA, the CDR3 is TGTGCCAGCAGCACTAGCGGGATAGCTGAGCAGTTCTTC.

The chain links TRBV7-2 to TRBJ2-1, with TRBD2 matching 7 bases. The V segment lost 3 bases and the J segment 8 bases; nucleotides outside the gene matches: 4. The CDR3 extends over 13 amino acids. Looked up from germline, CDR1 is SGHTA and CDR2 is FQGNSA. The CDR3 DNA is TGTGCCAGCAGCTTGTCCGGACTAGATGAGCAGTTCTTC. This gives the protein CASSLSGLDEQFF.

This CDR3 reads CASSLSLGQGGYGYTF. Here the CDR3 DNA reads TGTGCCAGCAGTTTGAGTTTGGGACAGGGGGGATATGGCTACACCTTC. The chain uses TRBV28 and TRBJ1-2; TRBD1 matches 11 bases. This CDR3 is built from 16 residues. The V gene end was trimmed by 3 bases and the J gene end by 5 bases; junction bases not matched to a gene: 8. The germline V gene has CDR1 MDHEN and CDR2 SYDVKM.

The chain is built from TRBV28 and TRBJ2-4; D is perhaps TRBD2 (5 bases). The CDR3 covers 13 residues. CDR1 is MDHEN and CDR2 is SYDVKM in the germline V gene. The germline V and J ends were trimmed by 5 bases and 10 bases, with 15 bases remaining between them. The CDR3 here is CASSRTAGSIQYF. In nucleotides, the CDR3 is TGTGCCAGCAGTCGTACCGCGGGTTCTATTCAGTACTTC.

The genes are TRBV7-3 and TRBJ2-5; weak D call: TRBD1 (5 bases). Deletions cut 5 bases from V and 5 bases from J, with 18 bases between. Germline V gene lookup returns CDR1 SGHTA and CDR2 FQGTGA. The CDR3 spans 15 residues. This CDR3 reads CASSQGSGIGETQYF. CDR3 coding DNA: TGTGCCAGCAGCCAAGGGTCAGGGATAGGGGAGACCCAGTACTTC.

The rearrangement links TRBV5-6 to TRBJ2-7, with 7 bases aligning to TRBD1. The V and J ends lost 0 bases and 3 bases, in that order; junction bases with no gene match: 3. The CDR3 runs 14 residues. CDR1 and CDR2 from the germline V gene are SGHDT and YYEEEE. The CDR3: CASSLVQGNYEQYF. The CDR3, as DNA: TGTGCCAGCAGCTTGGTACAGGGGAACTACGAGCAGTACTTC.

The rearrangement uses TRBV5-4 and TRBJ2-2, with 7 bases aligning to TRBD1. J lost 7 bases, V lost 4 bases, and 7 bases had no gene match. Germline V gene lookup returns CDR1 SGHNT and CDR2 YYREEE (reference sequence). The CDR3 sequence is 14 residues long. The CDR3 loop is CASSPGQSGGELFF. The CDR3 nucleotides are TGTGCCAGCAGCCCGGGACAGTCTGGCGGGGAGCTGTTTTTT.

Here the CDR3 DNA reads TGTGCCAGCAGCACAGGGGACCCCTACTATGGCTACACCTTC. Protein: CASSTGDPYYGYTF. This chain links TRBV9 with TRBJ1-2, with 7 bases that match TRBD1. CDR1 and CDR2 (germline): SGDLS, YYNGEE. Trimming removed 4 bases from V and 3 bases from J; junction bases left unmatched: 6. The CDR3 runs to 14 residues.

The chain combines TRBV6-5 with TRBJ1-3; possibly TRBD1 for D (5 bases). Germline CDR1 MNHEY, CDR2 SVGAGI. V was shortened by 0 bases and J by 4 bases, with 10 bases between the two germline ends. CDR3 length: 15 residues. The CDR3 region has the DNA TGTGCCAGCAGTTACTCTCCAGGGCTCGGAAACACCATATATTTT. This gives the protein CASSYSPGLGNTIYF.

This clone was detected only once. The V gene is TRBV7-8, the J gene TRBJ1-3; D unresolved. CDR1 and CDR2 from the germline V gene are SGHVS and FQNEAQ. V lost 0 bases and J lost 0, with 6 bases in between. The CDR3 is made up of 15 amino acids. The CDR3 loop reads CASSLARISGNTIYF. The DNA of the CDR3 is TGTGCCAGCAGCTTAGCGCGAATCTCTGGAAACACCATATATTTT.

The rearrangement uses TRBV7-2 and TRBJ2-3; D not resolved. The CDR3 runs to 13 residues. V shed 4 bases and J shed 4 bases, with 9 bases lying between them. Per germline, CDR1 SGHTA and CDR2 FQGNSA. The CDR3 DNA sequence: TGTGCCAGCAGCTCTAGGCCCCCAGATACGCAGTATTTT. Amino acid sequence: CASSSRPPDTQYF. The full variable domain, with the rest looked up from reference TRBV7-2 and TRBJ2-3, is GAGVSQSPSNKVTEKGKDVELRCDPISGHTALYWYRQSLGQGLEFLIYFQGNSAPDKSGLPSDRFSAERTGGSVSTLTIQRTQQEDSAVYLCASSSRPPDTQYFGPGTRLTVL.

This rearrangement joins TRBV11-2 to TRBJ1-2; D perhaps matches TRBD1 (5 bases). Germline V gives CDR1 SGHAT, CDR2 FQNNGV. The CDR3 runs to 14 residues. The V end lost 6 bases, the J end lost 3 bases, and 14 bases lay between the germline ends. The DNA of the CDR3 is TGTGCCAGCAGTACCTGGGGGGATGACTATGGCTACACCTTC. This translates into CASSTWGDDYGYTF.

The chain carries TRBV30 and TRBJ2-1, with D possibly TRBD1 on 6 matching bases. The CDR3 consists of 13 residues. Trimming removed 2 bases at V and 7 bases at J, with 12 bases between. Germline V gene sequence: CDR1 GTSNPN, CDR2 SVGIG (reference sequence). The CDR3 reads CAWSLPQGNEQFF. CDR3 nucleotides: TGTGCCTGGAGTCTCCCCCAGGGGAATGAGCAGTTCTTC.

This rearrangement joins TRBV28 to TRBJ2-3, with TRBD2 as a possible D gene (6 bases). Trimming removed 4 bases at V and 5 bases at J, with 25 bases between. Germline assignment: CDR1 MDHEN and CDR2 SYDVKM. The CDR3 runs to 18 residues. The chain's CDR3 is CASSSHIPTGVGLDTQYF. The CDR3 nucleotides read TGTGCCAGCAGTTCTCACATTCCGACGGGAGTAGGGTTAGATACGCAGTATTTT.

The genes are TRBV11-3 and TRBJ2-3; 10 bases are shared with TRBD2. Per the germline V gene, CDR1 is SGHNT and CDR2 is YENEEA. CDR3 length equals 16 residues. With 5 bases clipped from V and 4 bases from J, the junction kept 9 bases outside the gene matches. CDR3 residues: CASSLSAGGTSDTQYF. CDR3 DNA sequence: TGTGCCAGCAGCCTATCAGCGGGAGGGACGTCAGATACGCAGTATTTT.

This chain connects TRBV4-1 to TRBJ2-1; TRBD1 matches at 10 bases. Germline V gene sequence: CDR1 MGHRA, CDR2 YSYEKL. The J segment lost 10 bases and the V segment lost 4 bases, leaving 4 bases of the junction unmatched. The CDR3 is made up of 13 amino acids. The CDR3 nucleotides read TGCGCCAGCAGCCCGACAGGGGGCTACGAGCAGTTCTTC. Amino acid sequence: CASSPTGGYEQFF.

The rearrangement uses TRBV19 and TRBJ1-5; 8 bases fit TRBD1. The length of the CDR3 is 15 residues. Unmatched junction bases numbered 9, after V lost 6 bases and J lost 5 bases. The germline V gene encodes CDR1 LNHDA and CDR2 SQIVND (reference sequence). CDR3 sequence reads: CASRALDRVDQPQHF. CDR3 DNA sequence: TGTGCCAGTAGGGCCCTGGACAGGGTCGATCAGCCCCAGCATTTT.

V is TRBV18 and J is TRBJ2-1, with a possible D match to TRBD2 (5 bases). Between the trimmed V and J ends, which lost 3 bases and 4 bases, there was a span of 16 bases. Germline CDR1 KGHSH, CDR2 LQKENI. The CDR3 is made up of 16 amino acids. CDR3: CASSPGGGSLYNEQFF. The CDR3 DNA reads TGTGCCAGCTCACCCGGAGGAGGCAGTCTTTACAATGAGCAGTTCTTC. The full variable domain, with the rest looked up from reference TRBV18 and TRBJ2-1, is NAGVMQNPRHLVRRRGQEARLRCSPMKGHSHVYWYRQLPEEGLKFMVYLQKENIIDESGMPKERFSAEFPKEGPSILRIQQVVRGDSAAYFCASSPGGGSLYNEQFFGPGTRLTVL.

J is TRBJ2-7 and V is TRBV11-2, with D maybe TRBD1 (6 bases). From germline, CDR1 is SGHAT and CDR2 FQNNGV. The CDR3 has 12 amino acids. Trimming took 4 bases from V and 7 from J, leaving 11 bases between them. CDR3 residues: CASSYLDREQYF. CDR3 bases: TGTGCCAGCAGCTATTTAGACAGGGAGCAGTACTTC.

The CDR3 spells CASSLEQGITGELFF. The DNA of the CDR3 is TGTGCCAGCAGCTTAGAACAGGGGATCACCGGGGAGCTGTTTTTT. The chain links TRBV7-2 to TRBJ2-2, with TRBD1 matching over 7 bases. The germline V gene has CDR1 SGHTA and CDR2 FQGNSA. This CDR3 region has 15 residues. Trimming at V came to 1 base and at J to 4 bases, leaving 3 bases not matched to a gene.

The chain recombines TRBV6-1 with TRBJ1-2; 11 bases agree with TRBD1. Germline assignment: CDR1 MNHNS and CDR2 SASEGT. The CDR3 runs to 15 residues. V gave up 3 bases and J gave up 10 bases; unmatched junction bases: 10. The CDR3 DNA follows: TGTGCCAGCAGTGAGCGGGACAGGGGGGCGTCCACCTACACCTTC. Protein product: CASSERDRGASTYTF.

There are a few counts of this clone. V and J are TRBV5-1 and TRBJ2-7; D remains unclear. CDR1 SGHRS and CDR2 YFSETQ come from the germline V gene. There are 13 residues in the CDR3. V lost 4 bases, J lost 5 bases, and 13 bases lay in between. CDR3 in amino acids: CASSAPGFHEQYF. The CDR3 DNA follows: TGCGCCAGCAGCGCCCCCGGTTTCCACGAGCAGTACTTC.

Here the CDR3 reads CASRTTGATNEKLFF. The CDR3 coding sequence is TGTGCCAGCAGAACCACAGGGGCAACTAATGAAAAACTGTTTTTT. J is TRBJ1-4 and V is TRBV6-5; 7 nucleotides align to TRBD1. The V segment lost 6 bases and the J segment 0 bases; nucleotides outside the gene matches: 4. The CDR3 covers 15 residues. Germline lookup yields CDR1 MNHEY and CDR2 SVGAGI.

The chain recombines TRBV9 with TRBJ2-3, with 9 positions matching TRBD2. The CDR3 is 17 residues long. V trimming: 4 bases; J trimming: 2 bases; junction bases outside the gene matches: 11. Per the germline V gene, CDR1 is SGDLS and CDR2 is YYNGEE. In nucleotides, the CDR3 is TGTGCCAGCAGCTCAAGCTTAGCGGGGGCCGACACAGATACGCAGTATTTT. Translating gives CASSSSLAGADTDTQYF.